A single sample is the source of the 30 T cell receptor beta chains below, sequenced in a study of blood T cell repertoires in COVID-19 (TCRdb year 2020). Libraries were prepared through the immunoSEQ multiplex PCR assay. The table was pulled from immuneACCESS by TCRdb, which kept in-frame rearrangements only. Such tables lose some clones; where checked, under half of the loss comes from unresolved V genes, and the rest has no known cause. The sample table holds around 200,000 clones, of which about 84% were seen once. 4.5% to 6.5% of the sample is held by the ten biggest clonotypes. Sequencing input: PBMCs or T cells enriched from blood (not recorded which). The receptor set was obtained from a man aged 35-49 years with acute COVID-19.

J is TRBJ2-1 and V is TRBV24-1, with 11 nucleotides matching TRBD2. The CDR3 length is 17 residues. Germline CDR1 KGHDR, CDR2 SFDVKD. The V gene end was trimmed by 3 bases and the J gene end by 8 bases; junction bases not matched to a gene: 11. This CDR3 is CATSDPSGRSRGDEQFF. The CDR3 nucleotides read TGTGCCACCAGTGATCCTAGCGGGAGGTCCCGGGGAGATGAGCAGTTCTTC.

This chain uses TRBV5-4 with TRBJ1-1; 9 bases are shared with TRBD1. Germline-derived CDR1 and CDR2 are SGHNT and YYREEE (reference sequence). The CDR3 covers 15 residues. Trimming at V came to 4 bases and at J to 2 bases, leaving 6 bases not matched to a gene. The CDR3 protein is CASSRGGQGNTEAFF. As DNA, the CDR3 is TGTGCCAGCAGCAGGGGGGGACAGGGAAACACTGAAGCTTTCTTT.

The chain is built from TRBV9 and TRBJ1-2; 10 nucleotides line up with TRBD1. V lost 4 bases and J lost 7; bases outside the gene matches: 10. The CDR3 runs 15 residues. The V gene's germline CDR1 is SGDLS and CDR2 YYNGEE. Here the CDR3 DNA reads TGTGCCAGCAGCCCAAGGGACAGGGGAGGTTTTGGCTACACCTTC. This codes for CASSPRDRGGFGYTF.

The rearrangement joins TRBV4-1 to TRBJ2-3; tentatively, D is TRBD2 (5 bases). With 4 bases removed from V and 0 bases from J, the gap between germline ends came to 17 bases. Looked up from germline, CDR1 is MGHRA and CDR2 is YSYEKL. The CDR3 has 17 residues. CDR3: CASSPPRQRLSTDTQYF. In DNA form, the CDR3 reads TGCGCCAGCAGCCCCCCCCGGCAGCGGTTGAGCACAGATACGCAGTATTTT.

The chain couples TRBV30 to TRBJ2-7; 10 bases line up with TRBD1. Germline V lookup: CDR1 GTSNPN, CDR2 SVGIG (reference sequence). The J segment lost 3 bases and the V segment lost 1 base, leaving 6 bases of the junction unmatched. The CDR3 is 15 amino acids. The CDR3 DNA is TGTGCCTGGAGTGGTAAGGGACAGGGGAACTACGAGCAGTACTTC. It encodes CAWSGKGQGNYEQYF.

The CDR3 coding sequence is TGTGCCAGCAGTTACTCGGGGACTCGGAATGAGCAGTTCTTC. Its translation: CASSYSGTRNEQFF. The V call is TRBV6-6, the J call TRBJ2-1; a weak D match, TRBD2 (6 bases). Germline loops: CDR1 MNHNY, CDR2 SVGAGI (reference sequence). V lost 0 bases to trimming and J lost 7 bases, with 10 bases between them. The CDR3 totals 14 residues.

The V call is TRBV20-1, the J call TRBJ1-1; a weak D match, TRBD1 (6 bases). The CDR3 extends over 13 amino acids. CDR1 is DFQATT and CDR2 is SNEGSKA in the germline V gene (reference sequence). V was trimmed by 3 bases and J by 1 base, leaving 9 bases between them. Here the CDR3 DNA reads TGCAGTGCTAGTGGGGACACGAACACTGAAGCTTTCTTT. Residues: CSASGDTNTEAFF.

V is TRBV19 and J is TRBJ1-5; tentatively, D is TRBD1 (5 bases). Deletions cut 6 bases from V and 0 bases from J, with 21 bases between. Germline V gives CDR1 LNHDA, CDR2 SQIVND (reference sequence). The CDR3 extends over 18 amino acids. The CDR3 sequence is CASSQKTPRGSSNQPQHF. The CDR3 DNA follows: TGTGCCAGTAGCCAAAAAACACCTCGGGGGAGTAGCAATCAGCCCCAGCATTTT. The full variable domain, with the rest looked up from reference TRBV19 and TRBJ1-5, is DGGITQSPKYLFRKEGQNVTLSCEQNLNHDAMYWYRQDPGQGLRLIYYSQIVNDFQKGDIAEGYSVSREKKESFPLTVTSAQKNPTAFYLCASSQKTPRGSSNQPQHFGDGTRLSIL.

The gene calls are TRBV7-9 and TRBJ2-7; 8 bases are a match to TRBD1. The junction had 4 bases not matched to a gene; V was cut back by 4 bases and J by 2 bases. CDR3 size: 14 residues. Looked up from germline, CDR1 is SEHNR and CDR2 is FQNEAQ (reference sequence). In nucleotides, the CDR3 is TGTGCCAGCAGCTATCCGGGACAGGCCTACGAGCAGTACTTC. It specifies CASSYPGQAYEQYF.

CDR3 coding DNA: TGCGCCAGCAGCCAAAACCAGCCAACTAGCGGGGGATACAATGAGCAGTTCTTC. This translates into CASSQNQPTSGGYNEQFF. The chain recombines TRBV4-1 with TRBJ2-1, with 11 bases that match TRBD2. V dropped 2 bases and J dropped 4; count of bases not matched to a gene: 10. This CDR3 comprises 18 residues. CDR1 is MGHRA and CDR2 is YSYEKL in the germline V gene.

The CDR3 DNA is TGTGCCAGCAGCTTAAATCCCGGTCGGGACTATGGCTACACCTTC. Residues: CASSLNPGRDYGYTF. The chain uses TRBV11-2 and TRBJ1-2, with D uncertain. Germline V lookup: CDR1 SGHAT, CDR2 FQNNGV. V lost 2 bases and J 3 bases, leaving 13 bases between the germline ends. CDR3 length equals 15 residues.

The V call is TRBV21-1, the J call TRBJ1-6; the table names TRBD1, a call not compared with the DNA. TRBV21-1 is assigned pseudogene status. This CDR3 has 16 amino acids. The CDR3 spells CASSNGSDREISPLHF. Here the CDR3 DNA reads TGTGCCAGCAGCAACGGGTCAGACAGGGAGATCTCACCCCTCCACTTT.

The V call is TRBV7-9, the J call TRBJ1-1, with unresolved D. Germline V gives CDR1 SEHNR, CDR2 FQNEAQ (reference sequence). The CDR3 is 11 residues long. Between the trimmed V and J ends, which lost 5 bases and 2 bases, there was a span of 3 bases. The CDR3 DNA follows: TGTGCCAGCAGCCTTAACACTGAAGCTTTCTTT. As protein: CASSLNTEAFF. Full variable domain (remainder filled in from reference TRBV7-9 and TRBJ1-1): DTGVSQNPRHKITKRGQNVTFRCDPISEHNRLYWYRQTLGQGPEFLTYFQNEAQLEKSRLLSDRFSAERPKGSFSTLEIQRTEQGDSAMYLCASSLNTEAFFGQGTRLTVV.

The chain combines TRBV25-1 with TRBJ1-6, with 9 bases matching TRBD1. Germline V gene sequence: CDR1 MGHDK, CDR2 SYGVNS. Trimming cost V 1 base and J 10 bases; bases outside gene matches: 5. The CDR3 sequence is 15 residues long. CDR3 region: CASSEFRTGESPLHF. The CDR3 DNA is TGTGCCAGCAGTGAATTCCGGACAGGGGAATCACCCCTCCACTTT.

This rearrangement joins TRBV27 to TRBJ2-5; 7 bases are shared with TRBD2. This CDR3 comprises 15 residues. Trimming cost V 5 bases and J 5 bases; bases outside gene matches: 11. Germline values: CDR1 MNHEY, CDR2 SMNVEV (reference sequence). CDR3 sequence (DNA): TGTGCCAGCAGTCCCCTCGGGACTATCGCTGAGACCCAGTACTTC. This sequence encodes CASSPLGTIAETQYF.

The chain has TRBV5-4 and TRBJ2-7; D might be TRBD1 (5 bases). CDR1 is SGHNT, CDR2 YYREEE, per germline (reference sequence). With 4 bases removed from V and 3 bases from J, the gap between germline ends came to 20 bases. The length of the CDR3 is 16 residues. The chain's CDR3 is CASSPRSQGKDYEQYF. The CDR3 DNA is TGTGCCAGCAGCCCGAGGAGTCAGGGAAAGGACTACGAGCAGTACTTC.

The chain combines TRBV3-1 (or the pseudogene TRBV3-2) with TRBJ2-7; 11 bases agree with TRBD2. There are 16 residues in the CDR3. Trimming took 6 bases from V and 6 from J; bases not matched to a gene: 13. The germline CDR1 and CDR2 sequences are LGHDT and YNNKEL (reference sequence). CDR3 sequence (DNA): TGTGCCAGCAGTTCAACTAGCGGGGGACTTTCGGGCGAGCAGTACTTC. Protein sequence: CASSSTSGGLSGEQYF.

The CDR3 loop reads CASSDRPIGDTQYF. The CDR3 region has the DNA TGTGCCAGCAGTGACCGCCCAATCGGAGATACGCAGTATTTT. The V and J genes are TRBV2 and TRBJ2-3; D gene ambiguous. The CDR3 consists of 14 residues. CDR1 is SNHLY, CDR2 FYNNEI, per germline. The V and J ends lost 3 bases and 5 bases respectively, with 12 bases between them.

The chain uses TRBV21-1 and TRBJ2-1; TRBD1, the table's D call, was not compared with the DNA. TRBV21-1 is described as a pseudogene. The CDR3 has 14 residues. The CDR3, as DNA: TGTGCCAGCAGCAACCGGGACAAGCCTCGGACGCAGTTCTTC. Translating it yields CASSNRDKPRTQFF.

V usage is TRBV2 and J usage is TRBJ2-7, with D maybe TRBD1 (5 bases). CDR1 SNHLY and CDR2 FYNNEI come from the germline V gene. V was pared by 7 bases and J by 3 bases, with 16 bases between. The CDR3 extends over 14 amino acids. The CDR3 bases are TGTGCCAGCACCAAGACAGAAGAACGCTACGAGCAGTACTTC. This translates into CASTKTEERYEQYF.

The chain is built from TRBV20-1 and TRBJ1-1, with D unclear. In germline, CDR1 is DFQATT, CDR2 SNEGSKA (reference sequence). V shed 3 bases and J shed 3 bases, with 20 bases lying between them. The length of the CDR3 is 16 residues. The CDR3 bases are TGCAGTGCTAGTCGTGCTGGGCCGTCCGCACACACTGAAGCTTTCTTT. It codes for CSASRAGPSAHTEAFF.

This clone was detected once. The chain carries TRBV4-1 and TRBJ1-1; D not certain. Germline V gene sequence: CDR1 MGHRA, CDR2 YSYEKL. Trimming pared 3 bases from V and 3 bases from J, leaving 14 bases between. The CDR3 extends over 15 amino acids. The CDR3 loop is CASSHGRGRDTEAFF. The CDR3 bases are TGCGCCAGCAGCCATGGACGGGGAAGGGACACTGAAGCTTTCTTT.

This chain links TRBV28 with TRBJ1-1; D not certain. CDR3 length: 15 amino acids. Deletions cut 5 bases from V and 0 bases from J, with 13 bases between. CDR1 is MDHEN, CDR2 SYDVKM, per germline. CDR3 sequence: CASSPSTLMNTEAFF. The CDR3 coding sequence is TGTGCCAGCAGTCCCAGTACCCTCATGAACACTGAAGCTTTCTTT.

The chain combines TRBV3-1 (or the pseudogene TRBV3-2) with TRBJ2-2, with D hard to call. V shed 5 bases and J shed 9 bases, with 10 bases lying between them. Germline loops: CDR1 LGHDT, CDR2 YNNKEL (reference sequence). The CDR3 is made up of 12 amino acids. CDR3 DNA sequence: TGTGCCAGCAGCTTAACTACCCGGGAGCTGTTTTTT. Translating gives CASSLTTRELFF.

This rearrangement joins TRBV6-2 or TRBV6-3 to TRBJ2-1, with D tentatively TRBD1 (6 bases). This CDR3 contains 15 residues. In germline, CDR1 is MNHEY, CDR2 SVGEGT. The V end lost 5 bases, the J end lost 4 bases, and 15 bases lay between the germline ends. The CDR3 region is CASSLGQVQYNEQFF. The CDR3 DNA reads as TGTGCCAGCAGTCTGGGACAAGTTCAATACAATGAGCAGTTCTTC.

This chain's CDR3 is CASSPLGTGNQPQHF. For the CDR3, the DNA is TGTGCCAGCAGTCCCCTAGGGACTGGCAATCAGCCCCAGCATTTT. This rearrangement joins TRBV27 to TRBJ1-5, with D tentatively TRBD1 (5 bases). Between the trimmed V and J ends, which lost 5 bases and 2 bases, there was a span of 13 bases. The CDR3 runs 15 residues. Germline values: CDR1 MNHEY, CDR2 SMNVEV (reference sequence).

This clone has just a few counts. This sequence joins TRBV4-2 and TRBJ1-5; 8 bases map to TRBD1. V shed 3 bases, J shed 5 bases, and the junction held 6 bases outside the gene matches. This CDR3 has 15 amino acids. Germline values: CDR1 LGHNA, CDR2 YNFKEQ. The CDR3 region has the DNA TGTGCCAGCAGCCAGCCGGACAGGGTCGATCAGCCCCAGCATTTT. Translated, it gives CASSQPDRVDQPQHF.

The gene calls are TRBV19 and TRBJ2-7; 7 bases align to TRBD2. The germline gives CDR1 LNHDA, CDR2 SQIVND (reference sequence). The V and J ends lost 8 bases and 4 bases, in that order; junction bases with no gene match: 8. The CDR3 contains 13 residues. The CDR3 is CASHGRGRYEQYF. CDR3 sequence (DNA): TGTGCCAGTCATGGGAGGGGACGGTACGAGCAGTACTTC.

This clone has a handful of counts. The chain uses TRBV4-1 and TRBJ2-5; 9 nucleotides match TRBD2. The CDR3 sequence is 17 residues long. V gave up 4 bases and J gave up 2 bases; unmatched junction bases: 11. Germline CDR1 is MGHRA and CDR2 is YSYEKL. The CDR3 DNA sequence: TGCGCCAGCAGCCCCCTAACTTTTAGCGGGGGACAAGAGACCCAGTACTTC. This sequence encodes CASSPLTFSGGQETQYF.

V gene TRBV7-9 combines with J gene TRBJ1-1, with 7 positions matching TRBD1. J was trimmed by 5 bases and V by 4 bases; bases with no gene match: 4. This CDR3 is 13 amino acids long. In germline, CDR1 is SEHNR, CDR2 FQNEAQ (reference sequence). CDR3 in amino acids: CASSSGGWTEAFF. CDR3 coding DNA: TGTGCCAGCAGCTCAGGGGGTTGGACTGAAGCTTTCTTT.